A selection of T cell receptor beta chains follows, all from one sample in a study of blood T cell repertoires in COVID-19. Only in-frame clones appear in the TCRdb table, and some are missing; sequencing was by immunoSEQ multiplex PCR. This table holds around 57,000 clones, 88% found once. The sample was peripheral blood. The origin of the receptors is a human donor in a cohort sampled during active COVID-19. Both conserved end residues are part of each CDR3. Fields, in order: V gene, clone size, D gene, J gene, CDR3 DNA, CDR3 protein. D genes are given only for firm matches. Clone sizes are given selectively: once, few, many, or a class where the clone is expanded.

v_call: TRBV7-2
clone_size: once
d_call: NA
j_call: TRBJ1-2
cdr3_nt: TGTGCCAGCGATGGGAGCACTAACTATGGCTACACCTTC
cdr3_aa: CASDGSTNYGYTF

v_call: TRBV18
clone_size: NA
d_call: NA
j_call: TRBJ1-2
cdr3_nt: TGTGCCAGCTCACCAGCGGTGGGGGCGTCAAATGGCTACACCTTC
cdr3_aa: CASSPAVGASNGYTF

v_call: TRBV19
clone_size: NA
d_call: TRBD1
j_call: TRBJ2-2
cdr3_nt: TGTGCCACCGACAGGGAATCAACCGGGGAGCTGTTTTTT
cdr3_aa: CATDRESTGELFF

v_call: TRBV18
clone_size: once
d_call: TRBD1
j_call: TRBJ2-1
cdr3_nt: TGTGCCAGCTCACCCATGCGGACAGGCCAGGGGAATGAGCAGTTCTTC
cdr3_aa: CASSPMRTGQGNEQFF

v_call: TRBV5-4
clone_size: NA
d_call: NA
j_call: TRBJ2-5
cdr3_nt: TGTGCCAGCAGCTGGAGGGACAGACGGATGGAGACCCAGTACTTC
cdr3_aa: CASSWRDRRMETQYF

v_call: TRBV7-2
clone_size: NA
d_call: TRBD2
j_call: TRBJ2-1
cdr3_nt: TGTGCCAGCAGCTTACCGGGTCTAGCGGGGGGGCCGGAAAATGAGCAGTTCTTC
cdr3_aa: CASSLPGLAGGPENEQFF

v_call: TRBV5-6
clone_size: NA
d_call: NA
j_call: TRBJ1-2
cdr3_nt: TGTGCCAGCAGCCTCCCTCCGGGGGTGGATGGCTACACCTTC
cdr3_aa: CASSLPPGVDGYTF

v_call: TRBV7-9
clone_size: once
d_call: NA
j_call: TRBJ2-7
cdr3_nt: TGTGCCAGCAGCCGAGGTTGGTACGAGCAGTACTTC
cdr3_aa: CASSRGWYEQYF

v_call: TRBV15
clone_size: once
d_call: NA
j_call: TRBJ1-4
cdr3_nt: TGTGCCACCAGCAGAGTAGGGAGGATTGAAGAAAAACTGTTTTTT
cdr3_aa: CATSRVGRIEEKLFF

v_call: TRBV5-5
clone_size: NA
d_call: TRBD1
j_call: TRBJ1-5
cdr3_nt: TGTGCCAGCAGCTCATCCCGCCCCTCCGACAGGGGCCGGGGTCAGCCCCAGCATTTT
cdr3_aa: CASSSSRPSDRGRGQPQHF

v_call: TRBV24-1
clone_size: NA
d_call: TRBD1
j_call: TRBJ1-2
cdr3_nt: TGTGCCACCAGTGACCCACGCAGGGGGCTAAACTATGGCTACACCTTC
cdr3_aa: CATSDPRRGLNYGYTF

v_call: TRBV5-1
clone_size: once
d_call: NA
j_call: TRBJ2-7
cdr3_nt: TGCGCCAGCAGCTTGGCTAGAGTGGGCGGGAACTCCTACGAGCAGTACTTC
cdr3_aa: CASSLARVGGNSYEQYF

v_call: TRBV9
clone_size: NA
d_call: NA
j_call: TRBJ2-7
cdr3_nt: TGTGCCAGCAGCGTAGAGAATAGAGGCGAGCAGTACTTC
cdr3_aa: CASSVENRGEQYF

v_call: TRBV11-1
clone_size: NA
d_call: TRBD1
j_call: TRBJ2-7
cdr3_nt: TGTGCCAGCAGCTTAGCGACAGGGGTCACCTACGAGCAGTACTTC
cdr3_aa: CASSLATGVTYEQYF

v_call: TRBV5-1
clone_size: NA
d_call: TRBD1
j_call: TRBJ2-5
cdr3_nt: TGCGCCAGCAGCCCGGGACAGGGTTCAGAGACCCAGTACTTC
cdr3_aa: CASSPGQGSETQYF

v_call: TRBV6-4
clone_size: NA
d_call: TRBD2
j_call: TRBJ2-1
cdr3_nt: TGTGCCAGCAGTGCCGGGACTAGCGGTGAGCAGTTCTTC
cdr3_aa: CASSAGTSGEQFF

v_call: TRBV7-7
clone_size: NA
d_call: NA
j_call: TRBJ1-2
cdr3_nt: TGTGCCAGCAGCCCATCAGGGGCTGATAACTATGGCTACACCTTC
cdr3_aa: CASSPSGADNYGYTF

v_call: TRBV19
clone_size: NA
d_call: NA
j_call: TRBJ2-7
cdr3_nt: TGTGCCAGTAGTCCACAGGGAGTACCCTACGAGCAGTACTTC
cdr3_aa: CASSPQGVPYEQYF

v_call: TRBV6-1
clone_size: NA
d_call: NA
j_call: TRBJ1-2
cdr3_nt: TGTGCCAGCAGTGACCGGGGGGCGGTCGTCTATGGCTACACCTTC
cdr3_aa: CASSDRGAVVYGYTF

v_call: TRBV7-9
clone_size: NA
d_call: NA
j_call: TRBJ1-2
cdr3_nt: TGTGCCAGCAGCTTACACAGCCAAGGATTGTATGGCTACACCTTC
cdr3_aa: CASSLHSQGLYGYTF

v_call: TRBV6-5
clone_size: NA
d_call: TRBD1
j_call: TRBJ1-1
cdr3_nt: TGTGCCAGCAGTCCCCCGGGACAGGCGGTCTCTGAAGCTTTCTTT
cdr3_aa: CASSPPGQAVSEAFF

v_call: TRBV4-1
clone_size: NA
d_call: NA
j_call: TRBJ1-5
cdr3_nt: TGCGCCAGCAGCCAAGAAGCCCTAAACAATCAGCCCCAGCATTTT
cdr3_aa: CASSQEALNNQPQHF

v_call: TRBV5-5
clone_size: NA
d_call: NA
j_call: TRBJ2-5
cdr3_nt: TGTGCCAGCAGCTCCTTCTCCTCTACCACTATTTACTTC
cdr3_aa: CASSSFSSTTIYF

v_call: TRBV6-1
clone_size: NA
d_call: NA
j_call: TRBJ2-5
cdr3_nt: TGTGCCAGCAGTGAAAGTAGGGGGGGGGCGCGTGAGACCCAGTACTTC
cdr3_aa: CASSESRGGARETQYF

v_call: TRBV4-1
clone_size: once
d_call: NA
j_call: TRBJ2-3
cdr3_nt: TGCGCCAGCAGCCAAGAAAATAATATCCTAGATACGCAGTATTTT
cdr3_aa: CASSQENNILDTQYF

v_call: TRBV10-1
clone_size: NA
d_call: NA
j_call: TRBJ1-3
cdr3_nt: TGCGCCAGCAGTGAGTCCTATGGAAACACCATATATTTT
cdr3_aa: CASSESYGNTIYF

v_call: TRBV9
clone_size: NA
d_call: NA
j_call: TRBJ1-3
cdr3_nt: TGTGCCAGCAGCGCCTCGGGTGCTTACTCTGGAAACACCATATATTTT
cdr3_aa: CASSASGAYSGNTIYF

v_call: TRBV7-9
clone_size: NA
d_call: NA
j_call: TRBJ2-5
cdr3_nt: TGTGCCAGCAGCTTACAGGGAAAGACCCAGTACTTC
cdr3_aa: CASSLQGKTQYF

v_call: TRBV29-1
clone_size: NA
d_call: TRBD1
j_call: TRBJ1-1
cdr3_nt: TGCAGCGTTGGCGACCGGGACAGGGGGTTCGACACTGAAGCTTTCTTT
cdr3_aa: CSVGDRDRGFDTEAFF

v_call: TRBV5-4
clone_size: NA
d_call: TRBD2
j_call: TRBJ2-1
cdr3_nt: TGTGCCAGCAGCCAGGGACTAGCGGGGGGCAACTCCTACAATGAGCAGTTCTTC
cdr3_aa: CASSQGLAGGNSYNEQFF

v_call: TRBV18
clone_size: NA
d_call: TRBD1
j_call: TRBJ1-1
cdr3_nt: TGTGCCAGCTCACCACGGGCACAGGGGGCTTTCACTGAAGCTTTCTTT
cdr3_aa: CASSPRAQGAFTEAFF

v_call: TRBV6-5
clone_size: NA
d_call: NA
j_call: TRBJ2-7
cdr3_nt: TGTGCCAGCAGGGGGCAGGCCTACGAGCAGTACTTC
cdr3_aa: CASRGQAYEQYF

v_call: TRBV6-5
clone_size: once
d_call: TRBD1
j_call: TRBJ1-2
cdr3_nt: TGTGCCAGCACCAGGGGGGCTGGCTATGGCTACACCTTC
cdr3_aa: CASTRGAGYGYTF

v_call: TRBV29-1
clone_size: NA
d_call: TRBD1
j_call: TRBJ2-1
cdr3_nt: TGCAGCGTTGAAGTCGGGACAGGGTCCTACAATGAGCAGTTCTTC
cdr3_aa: CSVEVGTGSYNEQFF

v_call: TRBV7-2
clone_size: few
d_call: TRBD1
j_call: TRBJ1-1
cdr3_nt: TGTGCCAGCAGCTTAGGGGACAGCAGGCACACTGAAGCTTTCTTT
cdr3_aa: CASSLGDSRHTEAFF

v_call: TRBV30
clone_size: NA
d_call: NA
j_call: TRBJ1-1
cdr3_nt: TGTGCCTGGAGTTACAGTAGGAACACTGAAGCTTTCTTT
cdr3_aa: CAWSYSRNTEAFF

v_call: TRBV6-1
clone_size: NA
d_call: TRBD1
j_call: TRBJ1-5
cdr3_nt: TGTGCCAGCAGTGAAGCAACACAGGGGGTGGTACGGCCCCAGCATTTT
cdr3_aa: CASSEATQGVVRPQHF

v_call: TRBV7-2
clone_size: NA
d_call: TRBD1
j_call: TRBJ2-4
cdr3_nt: TGTGCCAGCAGCCCGCGCCAACAGGGGGCAAACATTCAGTACTTC
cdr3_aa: CASSPRQQGANIQYF

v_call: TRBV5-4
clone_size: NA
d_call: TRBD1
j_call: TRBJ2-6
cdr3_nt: TGTGCCAGCAGCCTAGGACAGGGCTTTAGCTCTGGGGCCAACGTCCTGACTTTC
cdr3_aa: CASSLGQGFSSGANVLTF

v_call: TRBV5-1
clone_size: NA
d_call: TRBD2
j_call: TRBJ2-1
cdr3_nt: TGCGCCAGCAGCTCGAATCCGGGACTAGCGGGGGGCTCCTACAATGAGCAGTTCTTC
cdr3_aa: CASSSNPGLAGGSYNEQFF